The rows below give T cell receptor beta chains drawn from one sample of a study of T cell repertoires in cytomegalovirus infection. These TCRs are of unknown antigen specificity. Via MiXCR, TCRdb re-called the reads, giving one row per CDR3 protein. This sample has about 920,000 distinct CDR3 sequences, with roughly 30% found just once. The specimen comprised cultured CD8+ T cells from PBMCs, sampled from culture after CMV antigen stimulation. These receptors all come from a human donor in good health (CMV status not recorded). Some clones in this sample may be carry-over from other donors' samples. Both conserved end residues are part of each CDR3. D genes are given only for firm matches. A row's size may be missing; if present it is once, few, many or a size class.

CDR3 length: 15; clone size: few; D gene: .; J gene: TRBJ1-5; V gene: TRBV5-5; CDR3 protein: CASSPELYSNQPQHF; CDR3 DNA: TGTGCCAGCAGCCCGGAGCTTTATAGCAATCAGCCCCAGCATTTT
CDR3 length: 16; clone size: many; D gene: .; J gene: TRBJ2-3; V gene: TRBV9; CDR3 protein: CASSVNSAGATDTQYF; CDR3 DNA: TGTGCCAGCAGCGTAAATTCCGCAGGGGCGACAGATACGCAGTATTTT
CDR3 length: 14; clone size: few; D gene: TRBD1; J gene: TRBJ2-3; V gene: TRBV6-1; CDR3 protein: CASRLGQIKDTQYF; CDR3 DNA: TGTGCCAGCAGATTGGGACAGATTAAGGATACGCAGTATTTT
CDR3 length: 16; clone size: .; D gene: .; J gene: TRBJ2-1; V gene: TRBV6-1; CDR3 protein: CASSEASQSTYNEQFF; CDR3 DNA: TGTGCCAGCAGTGAAGCATCCCAGAGCACCTACAATGAGCAGTTCTTC
CDR3 length: 14; clone size: many; D gene: .; J gene: TRBJ2-4; V gene: TRBV11-1; CDR3 protein: CASSYAATGNIQYF; CDR3 DNA: TGTGCCAGCAGCTACGCGGCAACCGGAAACATTCAGTACTTC
CDR3 length: 14; clone size: .; D gene: .; J gene: TRBJ2-7; V gene: TRBV2; CDR3 protein: CASSEGHPTYEQYF; CDR3 DNA: TGTGCCAGCAGTGAGGGACACCCAACCTACGAGCAGTACTTC
CDR3 length: 13; clone size: .; D gene: .; J gene: TRBJ2-1; V gene: TRBV7-9; CDR3 protein: CASSLAPTNEQFF; CDR3 DNA: TGTGCCAGCAGCTTAGCCCCTACCAATGAGCAGTTCTTC
CDR3 length: 19; clone size: .; D gene: .; J gene: TRBJ1-6; V gene: TRBV7-2; CDR3 protein: CASSLVGRAVSSYNSPLHF; CDR3 DNA: TGTGCCAGCAGCTTAGTGGGAAGGGCCGTAAGCTCCTATAATTCACCCCTCCACTTT
CDR3 length: 14; clone size: .; D gene: .; J gene: TRBJ2-1; V gene: TRBV24-1; CDR3 protein: CATSEAGPLNEQFF; CDR3 DNA: TGTGCCACCAGTGAGGCGGGACCCCTCAATGAGCAGTTCTTC
CDR3 length: 14; clone size: .; D gene: .; J gene: TRBJ1-2; V gene: TRBV5-4; CDR3 protein: CASSLERGDYGYTF; CDR3 DNA: TGTGCCAGCAGCTTGGAGCGGGGAGACTATGGCTACACCTTC
CDR3 length: 15; clone size: .; D gene: .; J gene: TRBJ1-6; V gene: TRBV3-1; CDR3 protein: CASSRYRLGNSPLHF; CDR3 DNA: TGTGCCAGCAGCCGATACAGGTTAGGTAATTCACCCCTCCACTTT
CDR3 length: 15; clone size: .; D gene: .; J gene: TRBJ1-5; V gene: TRBV4-1; CDR3 protein: CASSQTDSSNQPQHF; CDR3 DNA: TGCGCCAGCAGCCAGACAGATTCGAGCAATCAGCCCCAGCATTTT
CDR3 length: 15; clone size: .; D gene: .; J gene: TRBJ1-1; V gene: TRBV4-1; CDR3 protein: CASSPDRYAYTEAFF; CDR3 DNA: TGCGCCAGCAGCCCCGACAGGTATGCTTACACTGAAGCTTTCTTT
CDR3 length: 15; clone size: many; D gene: TRBD2; J gene: TRBJ2-1; V gene: TRBV27; CDR3 protein: CASSFSGAPYNEQFF; CDR3 DNA: TGTGCCAGCAGTTTTAGCGGGGCCCCTTACAATGAGCAGTTCTTC
CDR3 length: 11; clone size: once; D gene: .; J gene: TRBJ1-1; V gene: TRBV19; CDR3 protein: CATLDWTEAFF; CDR3 DNA: TGTGCCACCTTGGACTGGACTGAAGCTTTCTTT
CDR3 length: 15; clone size: .; D gene: TRBD1; J gene: TRBJ1-2; V gene: TRBV27; CDR3 protein: CASRPGTGSLYGYTF; CDR3 DNA: TGTGCCAGCAGGCCCGGGACAGGGAGTCTCTATGGCTACACCTTC